This T cell receptor (beta chain) emerged from a study of blood T cell repertoires in COVID-19. Study-wide context: From T cells, B-cell-depleted T cells, or PBMCs came the material, which was cDNA or gDNA.

Germline CDR1 and CDR2: MNHEY and SVGAGI. V lost 1 base and J lost 5, with 12 bases in between. The CDR3 sequence is 16 residues long. Participants, roughly 18 to 90 years old, spanned 25 or so US areas. Each recovered donor of Cohort 3 presented with two negative PCRs, clearance, or symptom resolution. In the authors' workflow: Quantification of nucleated cells was approximated via reference gene primer amplification. Sequencing used immunoSEQ multiplex PCR; TCRdb keeps in-frame clones, though not all of them. That table is the source of V, J and clone size, and D and trimming were worked out from the DNA. The repertoire holds around 250,000 clones, approximately 85% seen once, with less than 2.5% in the top ten.

Sequenced sample: PBMCs or T cells enriched from blood (not recorded which). The TCR originated in a woman aged 45-59 years who had recovered from COVID-19. The rearrangement uses TRBV6-5 and TRBJ1-6; weak D call: TRBD1 (5 bases). The CDR3 here is CASSYFLRQNNSPLHF. Here the CDR3 DNA reads TGTGCCAGCAGTTACTTTTTGCGACAGAATAATTCACCCCTCCACTTT.